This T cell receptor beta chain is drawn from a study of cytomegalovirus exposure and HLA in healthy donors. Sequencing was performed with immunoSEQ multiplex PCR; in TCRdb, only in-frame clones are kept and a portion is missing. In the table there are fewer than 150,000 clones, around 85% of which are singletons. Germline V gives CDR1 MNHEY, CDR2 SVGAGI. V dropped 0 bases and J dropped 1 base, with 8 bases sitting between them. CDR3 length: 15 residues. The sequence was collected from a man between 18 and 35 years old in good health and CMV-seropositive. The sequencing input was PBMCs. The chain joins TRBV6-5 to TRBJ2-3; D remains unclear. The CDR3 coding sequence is TGTGCCAGCAGTTACTCGAATCGGGGCACAGATACGCAGTATTTT. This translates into CASSYSNRGTDTQYF.